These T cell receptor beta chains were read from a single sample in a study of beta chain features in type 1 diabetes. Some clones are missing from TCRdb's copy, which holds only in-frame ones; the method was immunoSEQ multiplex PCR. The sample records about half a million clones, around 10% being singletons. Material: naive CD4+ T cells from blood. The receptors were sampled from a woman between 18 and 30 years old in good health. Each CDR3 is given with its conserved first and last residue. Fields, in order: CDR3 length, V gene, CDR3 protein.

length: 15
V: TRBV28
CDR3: CASSFQLGRSSEAFF

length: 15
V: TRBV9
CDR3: CASSVGTGVNNEQFF

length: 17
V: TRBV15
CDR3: CATSRVGLAGITDTQYF

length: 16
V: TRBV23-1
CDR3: CASSQGDTGGTTEAFF

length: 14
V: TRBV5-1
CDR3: CASSGQTSTDTQYF

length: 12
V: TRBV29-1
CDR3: CSVAPSQETQYF

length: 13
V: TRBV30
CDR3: CAMEFMGGQPQHF

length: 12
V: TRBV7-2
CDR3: CASTGYQETQYF

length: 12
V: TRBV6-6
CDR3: CASSYAITEAFF

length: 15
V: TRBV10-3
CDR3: CAISDSIQSHTEAFF

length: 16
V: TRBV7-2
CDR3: CASSPQAGGNTGELFF

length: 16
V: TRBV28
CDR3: CASSPDASAGYYGYTF

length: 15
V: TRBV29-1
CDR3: CSGTGDLLNTGELFF

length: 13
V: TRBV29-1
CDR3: CSVTSGIADTQYF

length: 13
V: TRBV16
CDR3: CASSQIRVGEQYF

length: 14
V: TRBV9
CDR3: CASSPGQGKDTQYF

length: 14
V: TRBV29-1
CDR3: CSGATGMNTGELFF

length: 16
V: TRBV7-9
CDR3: CASSLSQAQSNQPQHF

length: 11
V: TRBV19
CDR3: CASSFKKTQYF

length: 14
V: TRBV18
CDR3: CASSPDRLNTEAFF

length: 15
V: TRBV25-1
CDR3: CASSGTTGSSYGYTF

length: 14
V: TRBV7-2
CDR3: CASSPPAPRVTQYF

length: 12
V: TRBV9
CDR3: CASSVGGNIQYF

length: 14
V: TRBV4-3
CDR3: CASSQTVAKNIQYF

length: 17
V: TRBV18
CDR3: CASSPDRWKGFNYGYTF

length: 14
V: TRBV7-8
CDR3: CASIKTREHTEAFF

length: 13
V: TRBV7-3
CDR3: CASSMAGNNEQFF

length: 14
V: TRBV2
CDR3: CAILNRRSTGELFF

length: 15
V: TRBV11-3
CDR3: CASSLGLIAKNIQYF

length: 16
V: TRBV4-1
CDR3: CASSQVRWDSNQPQHF

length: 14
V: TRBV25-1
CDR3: CASSESGVPNIQYF

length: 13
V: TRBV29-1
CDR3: CSVGLRTVNEQFF

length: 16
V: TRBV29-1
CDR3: CSVEDLRQGKTGELFF

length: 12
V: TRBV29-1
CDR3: CSVAQGNTEAFF

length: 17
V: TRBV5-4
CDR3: CASSFGTGGAGTDTQYF

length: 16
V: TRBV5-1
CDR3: CASSLVGSGALEEQFF

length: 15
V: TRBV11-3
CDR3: CASSPGTRNTGELFF

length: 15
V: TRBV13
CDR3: CASSRIVGLQETQYF

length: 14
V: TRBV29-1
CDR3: CSVQLAGTYNEQFF

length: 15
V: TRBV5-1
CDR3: CASSPGTSGSDEQFF

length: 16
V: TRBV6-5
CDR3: CASSYSRLGRDTEAFF

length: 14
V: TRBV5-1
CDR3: CASSRGREKETQYF